One sample yielded the 29 T cell receptor beta chains listed below, sequenced in a study of cytomegalovirus exposure and HLA in healthy donors. The PCR contained 60 Vbeta and 13 Jbeta primers. Clones were read by immunoSEQ multiplex PCR, and TCRdb kept only the in-frame ones, dropping some. Of about 110,000 clones listed, about 70% are singletons. Material: PBMCs. These receptors all come from a woman under 40 in good health and CMV-seronegative.

V gene TRBV27 combines with J gene TRBJ1-2; 7 positions match TRBD1. There are 15 residues in the CDR3. Germline lookup yields CDR1 MNHEY and CDR2 SMNVEV (reference sequence). V gave up 2 bases and J gave up 3 bases; unmatched junction bases: 6. The CDR3 DNA follows: TGTGCCAGCAGTTTAGGAGGGGGCGCATACTATGGCTACACCTTC. Protein sequence: CASSLGGGAYYGYTF.

This clone showed up just a few times. The chain recombines TRBV7-7 with TRBJ2-5, with 7 bases identical to TRBD1. The CDR3 has 13 amino acids. J was trimmed by 5 bases and V by 5 bases; bases with no gene match: 5. Looked up from germline, CDR1 is SSHAT and CDR2 is FNYEAQ (reference sequence). CDR3 region: CASSLDREETQYF. The CDR3, as DNA: TGTGCCAGCAGCCTTGACAGGGAGGAGACCCAGTACTTC. The variable domain in full, completed from reference TRBV7-7 and TRBJ2-5, reads GAGVSQSPRYKVTKRGQDVTLRCDPISSHATLYWYQQALGQGPEFLTYFNYEAQPDKSGLPSDRFSAERPEGSISTLTIQRTEQRDSAMYRCASSLDREETQYFGPGTRLLVL.

In regard to this clone: Here the CDR3 omits its conserved ending phenylalanine or tryptophan, so a read error is the likely source. This chain links TRBV2 with TRBJ2-7; 13 positions agree with TRBD2. Germline V lookup: CDR1 SNHLY, CDR2 FYNNEI. The CDR3 contains 14 residues. Trimming at V came to 7 bases and at J to 3 bases, leaving 3 bases not matched to a gene. CDR3 coding DNA: TGTGCCAGCAAGGGGACTAGCGGGAACTACGAGCAGTACCTC. Its translation: CASKGTSGNYEQYL.

The V gene is TRBV6-4, the J gene TRBJ2-1; 8 bases line up with TRBD1. The V segment lost 4 bases and the J segment 10 bases; nucleotides outside the gene matches: 3. The CDR3 sequence is 12 residues long. CDR1 MRHNA and CDR2 SNTAGT come from the germline V gene. For the CDR3, the DNA is TGTGCCAGCAGTGGACAGGGGAAAGAGCAGTTCTTC. This translates into CASSGQGKEQFF.

This chain uses TRBV5-1 with TRBJ1-4, with 7 bases aligning to TRBD1. Germline assignment: CDR1 SGHRS and CDR2 YFSETQ. The V gene end was trimmed by 2 bases and the J gene end by 3 bases; junction bases not matched to a gene: 7. This CDR3 has 16 residues. The CDR3 region is CASSFSGQRPNEKLFF. The CDR3 DNA reads TGCGCCAGCAGCTTTTCGGGACAGAGGCCTAATGAAAAACTGTTTTTT.

This clone was found once. The chain joins TRBV5-1 to TRBJ2-1, with TRBD1 matching over 7 bases. Germline trimming cut 3 bases from V and 7 bases from J; bases unmatched to any gene: 7. CDR3 length equals 14 residues. Germline V gene data show CDR1 as SGHRS and CDR2 as YFSETQ. CDR3 sequence (DNA): TGCGCCAGCAGCTCTATGACAGGGTGGAATGAGCAGTTCTTC. It specifies CASSSMTGWNEQFF. The variable domain in full, with the rest retrieved from reference TRBV5-1 and TRBJ2-1, is KAGVTQTPRYLIKTRGQQVTLSCSPISGHRSVSWYQQTPGQGLQFLFEYFSETQRNKGNFPGRFSGRQFSNSRSEMNVSTLELGDSALYLCASSSMTGWNEQFFGPGTRLTVL.

This clone was seen only a few times. V gene TRBV18 combines with J gene TRBJ1-2; D is undetermined. The CDR3 is 12 residues long. Trimming took off 5 bases at V and 4 bases at J, with 8 bases between the two ends. From germline, CDR1 is KGHSH and CDR2 LQKENI. For the CDR3, the DNA is TGTGCCAGCTCAGAGGGTGGCTATGGCTACACCTTC. Amino acids: CASSEGGYGYTF.

This clone has only a few counts. The CDR3 spells CASSALGSGISSGNTIYF. The CDR3 DNA follows: TGTGCCAGCAGCGCCCTGGGATCCGGGATCAGCTCTGGAAACACCATATATTTT. The rearrangement uses TRBV11-2 and TRBJ1-3; D gene unclear. This CDR3 spans 18 amino acids. Germline assignment: CDR1 SGHAT and CDR2 FQNNGV. V was clipped by 5 bases and J by 0 bases, with 20 bases between them. The full variable domain, in which reference TRBV11-2 and TRBJ1-3 provide the parts outside the CDR3, is EAGVAQSPRYKIIEKRQSVAFWCNPISGHATLYWYQQILGQGPKLLIQFQNNGVVDDSQLPKDRFSAERLKGVDSTLKIQPAKLEDSAVYLCASSALGSGISSGNTIYFGEGSWLTVV.

The rearrangement links TRBV29-1 to TRBJ2-7, with TRBD1 as a possible D gene (5 bases). The germline gives CDR1 SQVTM, CDR2 ANQGSEA. Trimming took 2 bases from V and 3 from J, leaving 14 bases between them. The CDR3 runs to 14 residues. The CDR3 bases are TGCAGCGTTGAAATTGGCCAGGGTGGCTACGAGCAGTACTTC. It is translated as CSVEIGQGGYEQYF.

In this sample, this clone turned up a few times. This chain uses TRBV13 with TRBJ1-4, with a possible D match to TRBD1 (5 bases). This CDR3 contains 13 residues. Germline V lookup: CDR1 PRHDT, CDR2 FYEKMQ (reference sequence). Trimming cost V 8 bases and J 8 bases, with 15 bases left between them. The CDR3: CASRKGNGEKLFF. CDR3 DNA: TGTGCCAGCCGGAAGGGGAATGGGGAAAAACTGTTTTTT.

The chain combines TRBV19 with TRBJ1-2; 7 bases agree with TRBD1. V gave up 0 bases and J gave up 4 bases; unmatched junction bases: 2. This CDR3 is built from 14 residues. CDR1 is LNHDA, CDR2 SQIVND, per germline (reference sequence). The CDR3 loop is CASSIETGIYGYTF. The CDR3 DNA sequence: TGTGCCAGTAGTATAGAGACAGGGATCTATGGCTACACCTTC.

V is TRBV6-5 and J is TRBJ2-7; TRBD1 might be the D (6 bases). The CDR3 consists of 13 residues. V lost 6 bases, J lost 7 bases, and 16 bases lay in between. Germline loops: CDR1 MNHEY, CDR2 SVGAGI. The CDR3 DNA is TGTGCCAGCAGGCGTGAGGGGGTAGGGGAGCAGTACTTC. Protein: CASRREGVGEQYF.

The genes are TRBV6-4 and TRBJ1-1; D not resolved. Germline V CDR1 and CDR2: MRHNA, SNTAGT. V dropped 3 bases and J dropped 1 base, with 9 bases sitting between them. The length of the CDR3 is 14 residues. Here the CDR3 reads CASSDQAGNTEAFF. CDR3 nucleotide sequence: TGTGCCAGCAGTGATCAGGCGGGGAACACTGAAGCTTTCTTT.

The chain joins TRBV30 to TRBJ1-2; D not resolved. V gave up 0 bases and J gave up 5 bases, with 7 bases separating them. Germline V gives CDR1 GTSNPN, CDR2 SVGIG (reference sequence). The CDR3 is 12 residues long. Here the CDR3 DNA reads TGTGCCTGGAGTGTAGACACATATGGCTACACCTTC. Its translation is CAWSVDTYGYTF.

A single count supports this clone. The chain is built from TRBV5-1 and TRBJ2-4, with TRBD2 identical over 8 bases. V shed 4 bases and J 7 bases; nucleotides not matched to a gene: 10. Germline assignment: CDR1 SGHRS and CDR2 YFSETQ. This CDR3 contains 15 residues. The chain's CDR3 is CASSHTSGRDNIQYF. In nucleotides, the CDR3 is TGCGCCAGCAGCCACACTAGCGGACGGGACAACATTCAGTACTTC. The variable domain in full, completed from reference TRBV5-1 and TRBJ2-4, reads KAGVTQTPRYLIKTRGQQVTLSCSPISGHRSVSWYQQTPGQGLQFLFEYFSETQRNKGNFPGRFSGRQFSNSRSEMNVSTLELGDSALYLCASSHTSGRDNIQYFGAGTRLSVL.

The chain carries TRBV6-1 and TRBJ1-6; D may be TRBD1 (5 bases). CDR3 length: 13 amino acids. The V gene lost 3 bases and the J gene lost 10 bases, with 10 bases spanning the gap. Germline values: CDR1 MNHNS, CDR2 SASEGT. The DNA for the CDR3 is TGTGCCAGCAGTGACAGGGAACCCTCACCCCTCCACTTT. Protein: CASSDREPSPLHF.

The J gene is TRBJ1-1, the V gene TRBV5-1; 7 bases agree with TRBD1. Germline lookup yields CDR1 SGHRS and CDR2 YFSETQ. The CDR3 contains 13 residues. The junction had 5 bases not matched to a gene; V was cut back by 3 bases and J by 6 bases. Here the CDR3 reads CASSSDRAAEAFF. CDR3 DNA: TGCGCCAGCAGCTCCGACAGGGCCGCTGAAGCTTTCTTT. The whole variable domain, remainder taken from reference TRBV5-1 and TRBJ1-1, is KAGVTQTPRYLIKTRGQQVTLSCSPISGHRSVSWYQQTPGQGLQFLFEYFSETQRNKGNFPGRFSGRQFSNSRSEMNVSTLELGDSALYLCASSSDRAAEAFFGQGTRLTVV.

This chain uses TRBV7-2 with TRBJ1-1; weak D call: TRBD1 (5 bases). V was pared by 2 bases and J by 7 bases, with 8 bases between. CDR3 length: 12 amino acids. Germline CDR1 SGHTA, CDR2 FQGNSA. The DNA for the CDR3 is TGTGCCAGCAGCTTATGGGGGGATGAAGCTTTCTTT. The encoded protein is CASSLWGDEAFF.

The genes are TRBV7-8 and TRBJ2-2; 8 bases are a match to TRBD2. CDR1 and CDR2 (germline): SGHVS, FQNEAQ. This CDR3 contains 17 residues. The ends lost 1 base at V and 3 bases at J; junction bases unmatched: 7. The CDR3 region is CASSLVSGGLDTGELFF. The CDR3 nucleotides are TGTGCCAGCAGCTTAGTTTCGGGGGGGCTGGACACCGGGGAGCTGTTTTTT.

The rearrangement uses TRBV6-5 and TRBJ1-5, with 7 nucleotides matching TRBD1. This CDR3 is 13 amino acids long. Trimming took 4 bases from V and 5 from J; bases not matched to a gene: 2. CDR1 is MNHEY and CDR2 is SVGAGI in the germline V gene. Here the CDR3 DNA reads TGTGCCAGCAGTTCCCAGGGGGATCAGCCCCAGCATTTT. Translation gives CASSSQGDQPQHF.

This clone was found a few times. V and J are TRBV29-1 and TRBJ1-3, with D unclear. V was trimmed by 0 bases and J by 3 bases, leaving 9 bases between them. The CDR3 totals 14 residues. The germline CDR1 and CDR2 sequences are SQVTM and ANQGSEA. The CDR3 sequence: CSVEDQGSGNTIYF. The CDR3 region has the DNA TGCAGCGTTGAAGATCAAGGGAGTGGAAACACCATATATTTT.

This chain links TRBV25-1 with TRBJ1-2, with D unresolved. Germline lookup yields CDR1 MGHDK and CDR2 SYGVNS. Trimming removed 3 bases at V and 2 bases at J, with 13 bases between. The CDR3 is 15 residues long. The CDR3 region is CASSDPRLDNYGYTF. Written as DNA, the CDR3 is TGTGCCAGCAGTGACCCCCGACTCGACAACTATGGCTACACCTTC.

This clone was detected only a few times. The V call is TRBV5-1, the J call TRBJ2-3; the match to TRBD2 covers 14 bases. Germline V gene lookup returns CDR1 SGHRS and CDR2 YFSETQ. This CDR3 has 16 residues. After removal of 5 bases from V and 5 bases from J, the junction contained 7 bases not matched to a gene. The CDR3 protein is CASRGLAGARGDTQYF. CDR3 DNA sequence: TGCGCCAGCAGGGGACTAGCGGGGGCCCGGGGAGATACGCAGTATTTT.

The chain has TRBV6-6 and TRBJ1-2; the match to TRBD1 covers 7 bases. J gave up 6 bases and V 6 bases, and 4 bases lay outside the gene matches. The CDR3 spans 12 residues. From germline, CDR1 is MNHNY and CDR2 SVGAGI (reference sequence). As DNA, the CDR3 is TGTGCCAGCAGAAGGACAGGACATGGCTACACCTTC. Translated, it gives CASRRTGHGYTF.

The rearrangement links TRBV4-2 to TRBJ2-7, with TRBD2 matching 7 bases. V shed 0 bases and J 7 bases; nucleotides not matched to a gene: 3. CDR1 LGHNA and CDR2 YNFKEQ come from the germline V gene. The CDR3 runs to 13 residues. CDR3 region: CASSQELAREQYF. DNA of the CDR3: TGTGCCAGCAGCCAAGAACTAGCGCGGGAGCAGTACTTC.

The chain employs TRBV6-1 and TRBJ1-2; a possible D gene is TRBD1 (5 bases). This CDR3 has 13 amino acids. Trimming pared 2 bases from V and 7 bases from J, leaving 11 bases between. Germline V CDR1 and CDR2: MNHNS, SASEGT. For the CDR3, the DNA is TGTGCCAGCAGTGAAAGAAGGGGAAGTGGCTACACCTTC. Its translation: CASSERRGSGYTF.

This chain uses TRBV5-6 with TRBJ1-5; D may be TRBD1 (5 bases). Germline lookup yields CDR1 SGHDT and CDR2 YYEEEE. Trimming removed 2 bases from V and 1 base from J, with 10 bases in between. The CDR3 has 15 residues. CDR3 sequence: CASSFKGYSNQPQHF. Written as DNA, the CDR3 is TGTGCCAGCAGCTTTAAGGGGTACAGCAATCAGCCCCAGCATTTT.

V gene TRBV7-9 combines with J gene TRBJ1-1; no reliable D call. V was trimmed by 5 bases and J by 9 bases, leaving 13 bases between them. Germline loops: CDR1 SEHNR, CDR2 FQNEAQ (reference sequence). The CDR3 is made up of 12 amino acids. DNA for the CDR3: TGTGCCAGCAGCCCCGGGAGGGTTCAAGCTTTCTTT. Protein: CASSPGRVQAFF. The full variable domain, completed using reference TRBV7-9 and TRBJ1-1, is DTGVSQNPRHKITKRGQNVTFRCDPISEHNRLYWYRQTLGQGPEFLTYFQNEAQLEKSRLLSDRFSAERPKGSFSTLEIQRTEQGDSAMYLCASSPGRVQAFFGQGTRLTVV.

This clone turned up a few times. The rearrangement uses TRBV6-1 and TRBJ2-2; tentatively, D is TRBD2 (5 bases). Per germline, CDR1 MNHNS and CDR2 SASEGT. V dropped 1 base and J dropped 3 bases, with 6 bases sitting between them. The CDR3 totals 14 residues. The CDR3 spells CASSEGRDTGELFF. CDR3 nucleotide sequence: TGTGCCAGCAGTGAAGGGCGGGACACCGGGGAGCTGTTTTTT.